This record looks at one T cell receptor beta chain sequence and its context. The antigen is unknown. CD4+ cells underwent separation, giving CD45RA+ naive and CD45RA-negative memory subsets. This specimen comes from a study of shared clonotypes between healthy human individuals. Overall study context: The composition of the donors was a couple of women and a few men aged 18 to 49. Used for every donor were three CD4 naive, three CD4 memory, two CD8 naive and one CD8 memory plate. Study-wide findings and caveats: Compared with memory subsets, naive subsets generally had larger estimated richness.

V dropped 2 bases and J dropped 5 bases, with 11 bases sitting between them. This CDR3 region has 14 residues. Germline loops: CDR1 SGHRS, CDR2 YFSETQ. Sequenced by immunoSEQ multiplex PCR; TCRdb stores in-frame clones only, minus some. The top ten clones hold roughly 0.57% of a sample with about 990,000 clones, about 80% of them seen once. This sequence joins TRBV5-1 and TRBJ2-1; tentatively, D is TRBD2 (5 bases). Sequenced: memory CD4+ T cells from PBMCs. Subset denoted: CD45RA-negative fraction. The source is a man aged 18 to 30 in good health. Some clones in this sample may be carry-over from other donors' samples. The CDR3 DNA follows: TGCGCCAGCAGCTTCACAGCGCGGGACAATGAGCAGTTCTTC. Translating gives CASSFTARDNEQFF.